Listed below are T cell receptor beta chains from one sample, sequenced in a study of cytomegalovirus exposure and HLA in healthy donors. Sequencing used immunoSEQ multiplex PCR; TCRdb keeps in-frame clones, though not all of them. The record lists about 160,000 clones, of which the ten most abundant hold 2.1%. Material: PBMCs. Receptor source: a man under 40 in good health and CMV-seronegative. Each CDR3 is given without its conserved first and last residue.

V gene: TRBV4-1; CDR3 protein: ASSQNTIGTGIPNTEAF
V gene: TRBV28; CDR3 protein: ASSLQGSGANVLT
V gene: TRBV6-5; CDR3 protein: ASSYGHGNYGYT
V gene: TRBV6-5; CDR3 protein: ASSYTRTYNEQF
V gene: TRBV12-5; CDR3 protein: ASRQGGGETQY
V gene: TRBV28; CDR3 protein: ASSLLASRIQY
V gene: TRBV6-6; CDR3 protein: ASSYSHPRQGRAF
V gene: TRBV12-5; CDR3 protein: ASGGSYRVTNTEAF
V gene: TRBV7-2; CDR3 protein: ASSKIPGQLYYEQY
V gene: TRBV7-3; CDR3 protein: ASSASGNTGELF
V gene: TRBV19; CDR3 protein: ASSIGSSYNEQF
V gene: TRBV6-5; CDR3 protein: ASSPLSDGETQY
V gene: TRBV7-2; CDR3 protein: ASSLTAPGTGELF
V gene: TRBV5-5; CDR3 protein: ASSLEGLSNQPQH
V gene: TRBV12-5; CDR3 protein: ASGWGGKNTEAF
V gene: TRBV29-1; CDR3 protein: SVIPTENTQY
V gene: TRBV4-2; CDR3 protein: ASSQDAGITEAF
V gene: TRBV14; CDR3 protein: ASSQGQNSYEQY
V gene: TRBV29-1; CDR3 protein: SVAQGGTLTTY
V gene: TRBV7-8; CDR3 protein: ASRNNRETGELF
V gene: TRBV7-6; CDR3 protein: ASSLGADNEQF
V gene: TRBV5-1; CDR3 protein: ASSTSGTSASYEQY
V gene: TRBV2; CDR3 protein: ASSEDSPSNTGELF
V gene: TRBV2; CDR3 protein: ASSMDSYGSYT
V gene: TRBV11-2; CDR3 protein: ASSWTGSPQETQY
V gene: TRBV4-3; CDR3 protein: ASSQESSGEQY
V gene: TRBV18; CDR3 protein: ASSPGLTANTGELF
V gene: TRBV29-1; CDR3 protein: SVGPGGTYEQY
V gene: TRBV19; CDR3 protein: ASSTRMGSGSYEQY
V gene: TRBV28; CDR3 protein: ASNPPAGGPGELF
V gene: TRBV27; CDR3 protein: ASSLSGRYNEQF
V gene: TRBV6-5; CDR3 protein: ASSYYHRGLYGYT
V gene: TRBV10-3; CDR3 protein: AISEVSGDGYT
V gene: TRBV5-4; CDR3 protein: ASSLPNQGTEAF
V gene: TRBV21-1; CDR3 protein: ASSAPTHPGPAEAF
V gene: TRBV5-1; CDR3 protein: ASSLDREETQY
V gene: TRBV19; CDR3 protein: ASSISTGSKKLF
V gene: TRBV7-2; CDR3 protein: ASSPTDTGFPNYGYT
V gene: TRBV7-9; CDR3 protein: ASSLREQETQY
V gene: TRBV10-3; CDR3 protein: AINPGWQAGDTGELF
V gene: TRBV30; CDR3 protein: AWTRDRSLRGYT
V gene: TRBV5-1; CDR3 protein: ASSDSISGANVLT
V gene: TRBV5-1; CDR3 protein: ASSGTGGVRLYNEQF
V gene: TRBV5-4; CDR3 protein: ASSVDEGGEQY
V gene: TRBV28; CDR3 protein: ASSEPTARDNQPQH
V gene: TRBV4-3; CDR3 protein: ASSPSSGSYNEQF
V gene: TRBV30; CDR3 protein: AWSSPLYEQY
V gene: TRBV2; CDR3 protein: ASSDRVINQPQH
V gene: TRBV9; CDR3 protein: ASSAPSGGETQY
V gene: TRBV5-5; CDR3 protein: ASSTRGQGDGGYT
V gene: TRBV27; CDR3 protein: ASSPWDSPEAF
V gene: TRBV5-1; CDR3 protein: ASSLTSGVTDTQY